This T cell receptor beta chain was captured in a study of blood T cells in healthy people across ages. Regarding the study as a whole: The study regarded diversity estimates from one million T cells as underestimates. Naive CD4+ cells and diversity were both higher in long-lived donors than in aged donors.

In regard to this clonotype: Antigen specificity is unknown.

Together with a sample-barcoded 5' primer, a J-beta primer mix was included in a second PCR lasting about 7 to 12 cycles. TCRdb re-derived calls from the 5' RACE reads in MiXCR, one entry per CDR3 protein. The sample includes 1.5 million to 2 million distinct CDR3 sequences, 49% of them seen just once. A minimum of 5 micrograms of total RNA was extracted per sample. From germline, CDR1 is DFQATT and CDR2 SNEGSKA (reference sequence). CDR3 size: 13 residues. The V gene lost 3 bases and the J gene lost 5 bases, with 11 bases spanning the gap. The chain is built from TRBV20-1 and TRBJ1-5; D remains ambiguous. The sequenced sample consisted of blood. This sequence originates from a middle-aged woman in good health. Written as DNA, the CDR3 is TGCAGTGCTAGGCAGGTCTTGGATCAGCCCCAGCATTTT. Protein sequence: CSARQVLDQPQHF.